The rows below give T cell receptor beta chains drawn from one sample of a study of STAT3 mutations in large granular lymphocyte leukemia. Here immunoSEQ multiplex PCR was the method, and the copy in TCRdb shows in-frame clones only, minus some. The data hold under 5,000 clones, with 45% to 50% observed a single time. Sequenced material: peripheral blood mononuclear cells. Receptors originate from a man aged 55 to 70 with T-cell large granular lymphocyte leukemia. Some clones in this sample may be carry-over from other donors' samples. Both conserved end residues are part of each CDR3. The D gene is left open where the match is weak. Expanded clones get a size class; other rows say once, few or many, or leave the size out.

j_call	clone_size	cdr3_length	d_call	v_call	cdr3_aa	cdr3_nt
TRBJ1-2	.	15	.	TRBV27	CASSPTPGRLRDYTF	TGTGCCAGCAGCCCTACCCCTGGGAGGCTTCGGGACTACACCTTC
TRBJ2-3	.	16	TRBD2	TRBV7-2	CASSSASGRTTDTQYF	TGTGCCAGCAGCTCGGCTAGCGGGAGGACCACAGATACGCAGTATTTT
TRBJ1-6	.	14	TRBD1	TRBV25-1	CASEQGWDNSPLHF	TGTGCCAGCGAACAGGGGTGGGATAATTCACCCCTCCACTTT
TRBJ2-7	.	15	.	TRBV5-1	CASSLESGVGYEQYF	TGCGCCAGCAGCTTGGAGAGCGGTGTGGGATACGAGCAGTACTTC
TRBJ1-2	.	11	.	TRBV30	CAWMVGRGYTF	TGTGCCTGGATGGTGGGTCGGGGCTACACCTTC
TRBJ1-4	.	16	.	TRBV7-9	CASSLIGSGSDEKLFF	TGTGCCAGCAGCTTAATCGGTTCAGGAAGCGATGAAAAACTGTTTTTT
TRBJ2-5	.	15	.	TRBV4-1	CASSQGQGGEETQYF	TGCGCCAGCAGCCAAGGGCAGGGTGGCGAAGAGACCCAGTACTTC
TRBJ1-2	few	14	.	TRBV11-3	CASSPSTGIGGYTF	TGTGCCAGCAGCCCTTCTACAGGGATTGGTGGCTACACCTTC
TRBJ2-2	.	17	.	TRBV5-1	CASSSSSGTLNTGELFF	TGCGCCAGCAGCTCCTCGTCCGGGACTCTCAACACCGGGGAGCTGTTTTTT
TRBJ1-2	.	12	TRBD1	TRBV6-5	CASSETGVGYTF	TGTGCCAGCAGTGAGACAGGGGTTGGCTACACCTTC
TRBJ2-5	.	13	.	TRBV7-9	CASSTTYQETQYF	TGTGCCAGCAGCACTACGTACCAAGAGACCCAGTACTTC
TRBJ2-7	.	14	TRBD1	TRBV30	CAWDSGTGVYEQYF	TGTGCCTGGGACTCCGGGACAGGGGTTTACGAGCAGTACTTC
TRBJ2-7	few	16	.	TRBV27	CASSGMGHLGSYEQYF	TGTGCCAGCAGTGGAATGGGACATCTGGGCTCCTACGAGCAGTACTTC
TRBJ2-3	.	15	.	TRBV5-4	CASSLRGISTDTQYF	TGTGCCAGCAGCTTAAGGGGTATTAGCACAGATACGCAGTATTTT
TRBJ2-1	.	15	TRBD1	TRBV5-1	CASSLSRGIGNEQFF	TGCGCCAGCAGCTTGTCCAGGGGGATTGGGAATGAGCAGTTCTTC
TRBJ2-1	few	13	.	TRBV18	CASSPETLNEQFF	TGTGCCAGCTCACCAGAGACGCTAAATGAGCAGTTCTTC
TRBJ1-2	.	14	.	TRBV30	CAWSVTAGTYGYTF	TGTGCCTGGAGTGTAACCGCCGGGACCTATGGCTACACCTTC
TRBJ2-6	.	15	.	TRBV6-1	CASTQGATGANVLTF	TGTGCCAGCACCCAGGGCGCAACTGGGGCCAACGTCCTGACTTTC
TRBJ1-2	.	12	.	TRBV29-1	CSVDAAPYGYTF	TGCAGCGTTGATGCCGCCCCTTATGGCTACACCTTC
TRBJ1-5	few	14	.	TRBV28	CASTLGWGSQPQHF	TGTGCCAGCACACTGGGCTGGGGTTCACAGCCCCAGCATTTT
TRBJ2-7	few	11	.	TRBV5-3	CARSPTGEQYF	TGTGCCAGAAGCCCCACTGGGGAGCAGTACTTC
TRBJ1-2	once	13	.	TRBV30	CAWSVGQNYGYTF	TGTGCCTGGAGTGTGGGGCAGAACTATGGCTACACCTTC
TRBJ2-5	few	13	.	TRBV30	CAWSVQGQETQYF	TGTGCCTGGAGTGTCCAGGGGCAAGAGACCCAGTACTTC
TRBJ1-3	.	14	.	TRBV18	CASSPRGPSATIYF	TGTGCCAGCTCACCACGGGGGCCTAGCGCCACCATATATTTT
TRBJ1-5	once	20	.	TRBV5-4	CASSLVGGQRLRDLNQPQHF	TGTGCCAGCAGCTTAGTAGGGGGTCAGAGGCTGAGAGACCTGAATCAGCCCCAGCATTTT
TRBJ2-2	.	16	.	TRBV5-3	CARSLVVRGETGELFF	TGTGCCAGAAGCTTGGTTGTGAGGGGCGAAACCGGGGAGCTGTTTTTT
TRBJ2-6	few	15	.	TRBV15	CATSRSGTGANVLTF	TGTGCCACCAGCAGATCGGGTACTGGGGCCAACGTCCTGACTTTC
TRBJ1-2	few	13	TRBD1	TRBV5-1	CASSPRTGYGYTF	TGCGCCAGCAGCCCACGGACAGGGTATGGCTACACCTTC
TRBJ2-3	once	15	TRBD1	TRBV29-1	CSVEDPDRGTDTQYF	TGCAGCGTTGAAGACCCGGACAGGGGCACAGATACGCAGTATTTT
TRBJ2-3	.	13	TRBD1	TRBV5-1	CASSATGPDTQYF	TGCGCCAGCAGCGCGACAGGGCCAGATACGCAGTATTTT
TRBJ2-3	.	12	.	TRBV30	CAWRWDTDTQYF	TGTGCCTGGAGGTGGGACACAGATACGCAGTATTTT
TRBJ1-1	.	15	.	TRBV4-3	CASSQVWGVNTEAFF	TGCGCCAGCAGCCAAGTTTGGGGGGTGAACACTGAAGCTTTCTTT